These 29 T cell receptor beta chains came from one sample sequenced in a study of blood T cell repertoires in COVID-19. The data were produced by immunoSEQ multiplex PCR, yet TCRdb's version contains in-frame clones alone and is incomplete. The sample consists of fewer than 600,000 clones, 89% of them appearing once. The sequenced material came from peripheral blood. These receptor sequences come from a young man with COVID-19, enrolled during active disease.

The chain combines TRBV6-5 with TRBJ1-1; no clear D. This CDR3 has 14 residues. The V and J ends lost 2 bases and 1 base respectively, with 8 bases between them. The germline V gene encodes CDR1 MNHEY and CDR2 SVGAGI. The CDR3 DNA is TGTGCCAGCAGTTACCTACAGAGGAACACTGAAGCTTTCTTT. Encoded protein: CASSYLQRNTEAFF.

The chain couples TRBV5-1 to TRBJ2-2; 10 bases agree with TRBD2. The CDR3 sequence is 15 residues long. Germline CDR1 reads SGHRS; CDR2 reads YFSETQ. With 4 bases clipped from V and 9 bases from J, the junction kept 9 bases outside the gene matches. CDR3: CASSHLAGVDRELFF. CDR3 coding DNA: TGCGCCAGCAGCCATCTAGCGGGAGTTGATCGGGAGCTGTTTTTT. The entire variable domain, with the rest obtained from reference TRBV5-1 and TRBJ2-2, is as follows: KAGVTQTPRYLIKTRGQQVTLSCSPISGHRSVSWYQQTPGQGLQFLFEYFSETQRNKGNFPGRFSGRQFSNSRSEMNVSTLELGDSALYLCASSHLAGVDRELFFGEGSRLTVL.

The rearrangement links TRBV5-6 to TRBJ1-2; D is unclear. Trimming removed 4 bases from V and 5 bases from J, with 9 bases in between. The CDR3 runs to 12 residues. Per germline, CDR1 SGHDT and CDR2 YYEEEE. CDR3 DNA: TGTGCCAGCAGCCCTGGCCGTTATGGCTACACCTTC. Its protein product is CASSPGRYGYTF.

The V and J genes are TRBV18 and TRBJ1-3, with D perhaps TRBD1 (5 bases). Trimming stripped 5 bases from V and 1 base from J, with 12 bases between. The CDR3 loop spans 15 amino acids. CDR1 KGHSH and CDR2 LQKENI come from the germline V gene. The CDR3 is CASSARQKSGNTIYF. DNA for the CDR3: TGTGCCAGCTCAGCACGACAGAAATCTGGAAACACCATATATTTT. Full variable domain (missing parts from reference TRBV18 and TRBJ1-3): NAGVMQNPRHLVRRRGQEARLRCSPMKGHSHVYWYRQLPEEGLKFMVYLQKENIIDESGMPKERFSAEFPKEGPSILRIQQVVRGDSAAYFCASSARQKSGNTIYFGEGSWLTVV.

The chain joins TRBV11-3 to TRBJ2-7, with TRBD1 identical over 10 bases. Germline assignment: CDR1 SGHNT and CDR2 YENEEA. The CDR3 covers 14 residues. Trimming at V came to 3 bases and at J to 4 bases, leaving 3 bases not matched to a gene. CDR3: CASSLGQGRYEQYF. DNA of the CDR3: TGTGCCAGCAGCTTGGGACAGGGGCGGTACGAGCAGTACTTC.

The chain employs TRBV27 and TRBJ2-1; TRBD2 agrees at 9 bases. The CDR3 sequence is 19 residues long. Germline V gene lookup returns CDR1 MNHEY and CDR2 SMNVEV (reference sequence). V was clipped by 2 bases and J by 9 bases; unmatched bases: 20. The CDR3: CASSLIVVAGALVAREQFF. In DNA form, the CDR3 reads TGTGCCAGCAGTTTAATAGTAGTAGCGGGGGCCCTTGTTGCGCGTGAGCAGTTCTTC.

This chain joins TRBV5-4 and TRBJ1-2; no firm D call. The CDR3 length is 14 residues. Germline V gene data show CDR1 as SGHNT and CDR2 as YYREEE (reference sequence). V lost 4 bases to trimming and J lost 1 base, with 11 bases between them. In DNA form, the CDR3 reads TGTGCCAGCAGCGCTGGCGGGGATAACTATGGCTACACCTTC. Translated: CASSAGGDNYGYTF.

The chain has TRBV11-3 and TRBJ2-2; the D gene is possibly TRBD2 (5 bases). The CDR3 totals 15 residues. Germline V gives CDR1 SGHNT, CDR2 YENEEA. V lost 1 base, J lost 8 bases, and 14 bases lay in between. The CDR3 loop is CASSLGVVREGELFF. The CDR3 DNA follows: TGTGCCAGCAGCTTAGGGGTAGTCCGGGAAGGGGAGCTGTTTTTT.

To note about this clone: Other nucleotide sequences in the sample specify the same CDR3. The rearrangement uses TRBV3-1 (or the pseudogene TRBV3-2) and TRBJ1-1; a possible D gene is TRBD1 (6 bases). Trimming took off 4 bases at V and 2 bases at J, with 11 bases between the two ends. Per the germline V gene, CDR1 is LGHDT and CDR2 is YNNKEL (reference sequence). The CDR3 is 14 residues long. The CDR3 reads CASSPQGGNTEAFF. DNA of the CDR3: TGTGCCAGCAGCCCACAGGGTGGAAACACTGAAGCTTTCTTT.

V is TRBV6-5 and J is TRBJ1-1; TRBD1 aligns across 9 bases. The CDR3 runs to 14 residues. Germline lookup yields CDR1 MNHEY and CDR2 SVGAGI. V shed 5 bases, J shed 11 bases, and the junction held 12 bases outside the gene matches. The chain's CDR3 is CASSRDREGVRAFF. The CDR3 nucleotides read TGTGCCAGCAGTCGGGACAGGGAAGGGGTTCGGGCTTTCTTT.

J is TRBJ1-1 and V is TRBV3-1 (or the pseudogene TRBV3-2), with D unclear. Germline lookup yields CDR1 LGHDT and CDR2 YNNKEL (reference sequence). Trimming took off 3 bases at V and 1 base at J, with 12 bases between the two ends. The CDR3 loop spans 15 amino acids. CDR3 residues: CASSQRFTPNTEAFF. CDR3 DNA sequence: TGTGCCAGCAGCCAGAGGTTTACCCCGAACACTGAAGCTTTCTTT.

In this sample, this clone turned up a few times. V is TRBV18 and J is TRBJ1-2; D gene unclear. CDR3 length equals 15 residues. Germline V CDR1 and CDR2: KGHSH, LQKENI. Trimming removed 6 bases from V and 6 bases from J, with 20 bases in between. The CDR3 sequence is CASSDRAGKIDGYTF. CDR3 nucleotides: TGTGCCAGCTCCGACCGAGCAGGAAAAATAGATGGCTACACCTTC. Complete variable domain (other parts from reference TRBV18 and TRBJ1-2): NAGVMQNPRHLVRRRGQEARLRCSPMKGHSHVYWYRQLPEEGLKFMVYLQKENIIDESGMPKERFSAEFPKEGPSILRIQQVVRGDSAAYFCASSDRAGKIDGYTFGSGTRLTVV.

This chain connects TRBV6-5 to TRBJ2-2; 12 positions agree with TRBD1. Trimming cost V 4 bases and J 6 bases; bases outside gene matches: 3. Per the germline V gene, CDR1 is MNHEY and CDR2 is SVGAGI. This CDR3 has 15 amino acids. CDR3: CASSWDRGPAGELFF. In nucleotides, the CDR3 is TGTGCCAGCAGTTGGGACAGGGGGCCGGCCGGGGAGCTGTTTTTT.

The chain joins TRBV7-9 to TRBJ2-2, with TRBD1 matching over 7 bases. The CDR3 consists of 16 residues. The J segment lost 4 bases and the V segment lost 1 base, leaving 6 bases of the junction unmatched. Per germline, CDR1 SEHNR and CDR2 FQNEAQ (reference sequence). Here the CDR3 reads CASSLDRGGTTGELFF. The CDR3 DNA follows: TGTGCCAGCAGCTTAGACAGGGGCGGTACCACCGGGGAGCTGTTTTTT.

The chain joins TRBV6-5 to TRBJ2-7, with TRBD2 identical over 9 bases. The V and J ends lost 7 bases and 1 base, in that order; junction bases with no gene match: 5. CDR1 is MNHEY and CDR2 is SVGAGI in the germline V gene. CDR3 length equals 14 residues. Here the CDR3 DNA reads TGTGCCAGCACGGAGCGGGGGGAGTCCTACGAGCAGTACTTC. This codes for CASTERGESYEQYF.

CDR3 amino acids: CASSRGQGSGRNTEAFF. Written as DNA, the CDR3 is TGTGCCAGCAGTCGCGGACAGGGCTCTGGCCGGAACACTGAAGCTTTCTTT. The chain employs TRBV2 and TRBJ1-1, with TRBD1 matching 8 bases. This CDR3 contains 17 residues. Trimming at V came to 5 bases and at J to 1 base, leaving 12 bases not matched to a gene. CDR1 and CDR2 (germline): SNHLY, FYNNEI. Based on the CDR3 plus reference TRBV2 and TRBJ1-1, the full variable domain is EPEVTQTPSHQVTQMGQEVILRCVPISNHLYFYWYRQILGQKVEFLVSFYNNEISEKSEIFDDQFSVERPDGSNFTLKIRSTKLEDSAMYFCASSRGQGSGRNTEAFFGQGTRLTVV.

The V call is TRBV27, the J call TRBJ1-4, with 8 bases that match TRBD1. Looked up from germline, CDR1 is MNHEY and CDR2 is SMNVEV (reference sequence). CDR3 size: 18 residues. V shed 6 bases, J shed 8 bases, and the junction held 20 bases outside the gene matches. CDR3 amino acids: CASSPLTRTGWSVEKLFF. DNA for the CDR3: TGTGCCAGCAGCCCATTGACCCGGACAGGGTGGTCTGTAGAAAAACTGTTTTTT. The whole variable domain, remainder taken from reference TRBV27 and TRBJ1-4, is EAQVTQNPRYLITVTGKKLTVTCSQNMNHEYMSWYRQDPGLGLRQIYYSMNVEVTDKGDVPEGYKVSRKEKRNFPLILESPSPNQTSLYFCASSPLTRTGWSVEKLFFGSGTQLSVL.

The chain carries TRBV3-1 (or the pseudogene TRBV3-2) and TRBJ2-1; 10 nucleotides match TRBD2. Germline CDR1 is LGHDT and CDR2 is YNNKEL (reference sequence). This CDR3 is built from 20 residues. After removal of 0 bases from V and 4 bases from J, the junction contained 15 bases not matched to a gene. CDR3 loop: CASSQERGSLAGELYNEQFF. CDR3 DNA: TGTGCCAGCAGCCAAGAAAGGGGCTCTCTAGCGGGAGAACTTTACAATGAGCAGTTCTTC.

Here the CDR3 DNA reads TGTGCCAGTAGTATGGAGCAGGGCTACGAGCAGTACTTC. It yields the protein CASSMEQGYEQYF. This chain uses TRBV19 with TRBJ2-7; D is perhaps TRBD1 (5 bases). Germline CDR1 is LNHDA and CDR2 is SQIVND (reference sequence). The CDR3 consists of 13 residues. V was pared by 3 bases and J by 3 bases, with 9 bases between.

J is TRBJ2-1 and V is TRBV25-1; 9 positions agree with TRBD1. Germline V CDR1 and CDR2: MGHDK, SYGVNS. The CDR3 spans 15 residues. V shed 3 bases and J 8 bases; nucleotides not matched to a gene: 8. CDR3 residues: CASSDRDRASDEQFF. The CDR3 coding sequence is TGTGCCAGCAGTGATCGGGACAGGGCTTCGGATGAGCAGTTCTTC.

A remark on this clone: The sample contains more than one DNA sequence encoding this CDR3. CDR3 protein: CASSQGQGSGNTIYF. The CDR3 coding sequence is TGCGCCAGCAGCCAGGGTCAGGGTTCTGGAAACACCATATATTTT. This chain uses TRBV4-1 with TRBJ1-3; tentatively, D is TRBD1 (5 bases). Trimming took 3 bases from V and 1 from J, leaving 10 bases between them. CDR3 length: 15 residues. Germline V lookup: CDR1 MGHRA, CDR2 YSYEKL.

This chain uses TRBV24-1 with TRBJ1-2; 10 bases are shared with TRBD1. The CDR3 sequence is 17 residues long. Trimming cost V 3 bases and J 2 bases; bases outside gene matches: 8. Looked up from germline, CDR1 is KGHDR and CDR2 is SFDVKD. In DNA form, the CDR3 reads TGTGCCACCAGTGATCCAACTGACAGGGGGCAGAACTATGGCTACACCTTC. Translation gives CATSDPTDRGQNYGYTF.

The chain employs TRBV5-1 and TRBJ2-7; D not resolved. Per germline, CDR1 SGHRS and CDR2 YFSETQ. Trimming stripped 3 bases from V and 7 bases from J, with 14 bases between. The CDR3 has 13 residues. The CDR3 DNA sequence: TGCGCCAGCAGCTACTATTTTAGTCGGGAGCAGTACTTC. It codes for CASSYYFSREQYF.

The chain employs TRBV18 and TRBJ1-1; 8 bases line up with TRBD1. Germline CDR1 is KGHSH and CDR2 is LQKENI. The junction had 9 bases not matched to a gene; V was cut back by 2 bases and J by 7 bases. The CDR3 has 15 residues. In DNA form, the CDR3 reads TGTGCCAGCTCACCAACCGCGGACAGGGCGGGTGAAGCTTTCTTT. Amino acids: CASSPTADRAGEAFF.

This clone is a singleton in its sample. This chain links TRBV15 with TRBJ1-1; D perhaps matches TRBD1 (6 bases). V shed 5 bases and J shed 5 bases, with 15 bases lying between them. The length of the CDR3 is 14 residues. Germline loops: CDR1 LNHNV, CDR2 YYDKDF (reference sequence). The CDR3 protein is CATSGNRARTEAFF. CDR3 in DNA: TGTGCCACCAGCGGAAACAGGGCGAGAACTGAAGCTTTCTTT.

The chain employs TRBV2 and TRBJ2-1; possible D gene TRBD2, 5 bases. Germline V gene data show CDR1 as SNHLY and CDR2 as FYNNEI. V lost 6 bases to trimming and J lost 3 bases, with 15 bases between them. CDR3 length: 15 amino acids. CDR3 amino acids: CASRRAGRDYNEQFF. The CDR3 region has the DNA TGTGCCAGCAGGCGGGCCGGGCGTGACTACAATGAGCAGTTCTTC. The variable domain in full, with the rest retrieved from reference TRBV2 and TRBJ2-1, is EPEVTQTPSHQVTQMGQEVILRCVPISNHLYFYWYRQILGQKVEFLVSFYNNEISEKSEIFDDQFSVERPDGSNFTLKIRSTKLEDSAMYFCASRRAGRDYNEQFFGPGTRLTVL.

The CDR3 sequence is CASSFLGSYEQYF. CDR3 bases: TGTGCCAGCAGCTTCCTTGGGAGCTACGAGCAGTACTTC. This chain uses TRBV12-3 or TRBV12-4 with TRBJ2-7; perhaps TRBD2 as D (5 bases). V lost 6 bases to trimming and J lost 3 bases, with 12 bases between them. The CDR3 extends over 13 amino acids.

In this sample, this clone turned up a few times. V usage is TRBV7-9 and J usage is TRBJ1-1, with D perhaps matching TRBD1 (5 bases). The CDR3 has 17 residues. V was cut by 0 bases and J by 1 base, with 15 bases left in between. Germline V lookup: CDR1 SEHNR, CDR2 FQNEAQ (reference sequence). The CDR3 spells CASSLARRQLPNTEAFF. CDR3 DNA sequence: TGTGCCAGCAGCTTAGCGCGTCGACAGCTACCGAACACTGAAGCTTTCTTT.

The rearrangement links TRBV5-6 to TRBJ2-7; 7 bases fit TRBD2. The V and J ends lost 4 bases and 0 bases, in that order; junction bases with no gene match: 7. In germline, CDR1 is SGHDT, CDR2 YYEEEE. The CDR3 consists of 15 residues. Here the CDR3 DNA reads TGTGCCAGCAGCGGTAGCGGGCTATACTCCTACGAGCAGTACTTC. It codes for CASSGSGLYSYEQYF.